One and the same sample provided the 15 T cell receptor beta chains below, sequenced in a study of T-cell memory formation after mild COVID-19. From the 5' RACE reads, TCRdb called clonotypes with MiXCR, one entry per CDR3 protein. The sample shows 250,000 to 400,000 distinct CDR3 sequences, 14% of them seen only once. Sequenced material: PBMCs or a T cell subset sorted from them (not recorded which). The receptors were gathered from a man aged 18 to 29 who had mild COVID-19 (a few samples of this study predate the infection). Cell type and time point are not known.

This chain connects TRBV2 to TRBJ2-4; 8 nucleotides agree with TRBD1. V lost 6 bases to trimming and J lost 7 bases; unmatched junction nucleotides: 8. Germline V gene lookup returns CDR1 SNHLY and CDR2 FYNNEI. The CDR3 extends over 14 amino acids. CDR3 amino acids: CASSTGQGWNIQYF. The CDR3 coding sequence is TGTGCCAGCAGCACAGGACAGGGATGGAACATTCAGTACTTC.

The gene calls are TRBV14 and TRBJ2-7; weak D call: TRBD1 (6 bases). The CDR3 spans 13 residues. Germline V gene sequence: CDR1 SGHDN, CDR2 FVKESK. V was cut by 6 bases and J by 4 bases, with 13 bases left in between. DNA of the CDR3: TGTGCCAGCAGTCGGAACCAGGGGTACGAGCAGTACTTC. It codes for CASSRNQGYEQYF.

This clonotype was detected only a few times. This chain uses TRBV4-2 with TRBJ2-2; D may be TRBD2 (5 bases). This CDR3 comprises 15 residues. Germline lookup yields CDR1 LGHNA and CDR2 YNFKEQ. V was cut by 0 bases and J by 5 bases, with 10 bases left in between. CDR3 coding DNA: TGTGCCAGCAGCCAAGATCTCGGGGTAACCGGGGAGCTGTTTTTT. Protein sequence: CASSQDLGVTGELFF.

This clonotype came up a few times. The V gene is TRBV7-8, the J gene TRBJ2-3; the D gene is possibly TRBD1 (6 bases). This CDR3 has 17 amino acids. Germline CDR1 is SGHVS and CDR2 is FQNEAQ. V was shortened by 5 bases and J by 0 bases, with 18 bases between the two germline ends. CDR3 protein: CASSPPERGTSTDTQYF. The CDR3 nucleotides are TGTGCCAGCAGCCCCCCCGAGAGGGGGACCAGCACAGATACGCAGTATTTT. The full variable domain, in which reference TRBV7-8 and TRBJ2-3 provide the parts outside the CDR3, is GAGVSQSPRYKVAKRGQDVALRCDPISGHVSLFWYQQALGQGPEFLTYFQNEAQLDKSGLPSDRFFAERPEGSVSTLKIQRTQQEDSAVYLCASSPPERGTSTDTQYFGPGTRLTVL.

The chain is built from TRBV10-1 and TRBJ2-1, with no clear D. The CDR3 consists of 16 residues. Trimming removed 0 bases from V and 2 bases from J, with 11 bases in between. The germline gives CDR1 WNHNN, CDR2 SYGVQD (reference sequence). In nucleotides, the CDR3 is TGCGCCAGCAGTGAGTCCTGGGGTACTCCCTACAATGAGCAGTTCTTC. As protein: CASSESWGTPYNEQFF.

This clonotype was seen at least ten times. The chain uses TRBV6-1 and TRBJ2-2; no clear D. Per germline, CDR1 MNHNS and CDR2 SASEGT. The CDR3 length is 15 residues. V was clipped by 1 base and J by 5 bases, with 11 bases between them. The CDR3 sequence is CASSEVLAETGELFF. In nucleotides, the CDR3 is TGTGCCAGCAGTGAAGTCTTGGCGGAGACCGGGGAGCTGTTTTTT.

V is TRBV7-2 and J is TRBJ2-7; D perhaps matches TRBD2 (6 bases). Trimming cost V 5 bases and J 7 bases, with 6 bases left between them. This CDR3 spans 10 amino acids. Looked up from germline, CDR1 is SGHTA and CDR2 is FQGNSA. The CDR3 loop is CASSSGEQYV. Written as DNA, the CDR3 is TGTGCCAGCAGCAGCGGGGAGCAGTACGTC.

CDR3 in amino acids: CASSSSDRGRSDTQYF. In DNA form, the CDR3 reads TGCGCCAGCAGCTCAAGCGACAGAGGGCGATCAGATACGCAGTATTTT. V and J are TRBV5-1 and TRBJ2-3; D possibly uses TRBD1 or TRBD2 (5 bases each). The V end was cut by 3 bases, the J end by 4 bases, with 18 bases between. Germline V lookup: CDR1 SGHRS, CDR2 YFSETQ. The CDR3 runs 16 residues.

This chain links TRBV10-3 with TRBJ1-1, with TRBD1 as a possible D gene (5 bases). From germline, CDR1 is ENHRY and CDR2 SYGVKD. V lost 11 bases, J lost 8 bases, and 15 bases lay in between. The CDR3 runs 11 residues. The CDR3 bases are TGTGCCGGGGGAACCAGGGAGGAAGCTTTCTTT. Amino acids: CAGGTREEAFF.

This clonotype showed up just a few times. The J gene is TRBJ2-3, the V gene TRBV5-1, with TRBD1 matching over 12 bases. J gave up 7 bases and V 6 bases, and 9 bases lay outside the gene matches. Germline CDR1 reads SGHRS; CDR2 reads YFSETQ. The CDR3 extends over 15 amino acids. In DNA, the CDR3 is TGCGCCAGCACTGATTGGGACAGGGGGCCTTATACGCAGTATTTT. This encodes CASTDWDRGPYTQYF.

The gene calls are TRBV6-5 and TRBJ1-6; the D is unclear. The CDR3 has 16 residues. The V gene lost 3 bases and the J gene lost 0 bases, with 9 bases spanning the gap. Per the germline V gene, CDR1 is MNHEY and CDR2 is SVGAGI. This CDR3 reads CASSYRPDSYNSPLHF. The CDR3 DNA follows: TGTGCCAGCAGTTATAGACCCGACTCCTATAATTCACCCCTCCACTTT.

The genes are TRBV5-1 and TRBJ2-2; 8 bases line up with TRBD1. CDR3 length equals 15 residues. J was trimmed by 4 bases and V by 4 bases; bases with no gene match: 6. CDR1 is SGHRS and CDR2 is YFSETQ in the germline V gene. The CDR3 spells CASSPDRAGTGELFF. In nucleotides, the CDR3 is TGCGCCAGCAGCCCGGACAGGGCGGGCACCGGGGAGCTGTTTTTT.

This chain connects TRBV7-2 to TRBJ2-7; weak D call: TRBD1 (6 bases). V was pared by 1 base and J by 2 bases, with 9 bases between. CDR3 length equals 14 residues. From germline, CDR1 is SGHTA and CDR2 FQGNSA. CDR3 protein: CASSLGGGPYEQYV. CDR3 DNA sequence: TGTGCCAGCAGCTTAGGAGGGGGACCCTACGAGCAGTACGTC.

This chain uses TRBV4-1 with TRBJ1-2; D not resolved. Trimming left V 1 base short and J 0 bases short, with 12 bases between. Germline CDR1 and CDR2: MGHRA and YSYEKL. The CDR3 covers 16 residues. In DNA, the CDR3 is TGCGCCAGCAGCCAAGGGTCGTTTGGAGCTAACTATGGCTACACCTTC. Translated: CASSQGSFGANYGYTF.

A remark on this clonotype: This could be a read error, since a much larger clone is one nucleotide away. The chain employs TRBV5-6 and TRBJ1-1, with D uncertain. The CDR3 is 12 residues long. The germline V gene encodes CDR1 SGHDT and CDR2 YYEEEE. V lost 0 bases and J lost 6, with 6 bases in between. The CDR3 loop is CASSLGVSEAFF. CDR3 nucleotide sequence: TGTGCCAGCAGCTTGGGGGTATCTGAAGCTTTCTTT.